This T cell receptor (beta chain) originates from a study of blood T cells in healthy people across ages. The use of a sample-barcoded 5' primer and a J-beta primer mix characterized a second PCR of roughly 6 to 12 cycles. One entry per CDR3 protein results from TCRdb running MiXCR on the 5' RACE reads. The repertoire holds 650,000 to 700,000 distinct CDR3 sequences, with about a third as singletons. Overall study findings and caveats: A greater number of naive CD4+ cells and higher diversity distinguished long-lived donors from aged donors.

This clonotype has a handful of counts. The antigen is not known. The receptor was isolated from a woman of 80 years or more in good health. Sample: blood.

The CDR3 DNA reads as TGTGCCAGCAGTTTCGCACGGACAGGGGGGGATGGCTACACCTTC. Encoded protein: CASSFARTGGDGYTF. The chain employs TRBV27 and TRBJ1-2; 10 bases agree with TRBD1. Trimming took 3 bases from V and 6 from J; bases not matched to a gene: 7. Germline assignment: CDR1 MNHEY and CDR2 SMNVEV (reference sequence). The CDR3 covers 15 residues.